This T cell receptor beta chain derives from a study of blood T cell repertoires in COVID-19. Turning to the study itself: PBMCs, B-cell-depleted T cells, or T cells provided the cDNA or gDNA that made up the material.

Germline V gives CDR1 SQVTM, CDR2 ANQGSEA. V lost 3 bases and J lost 5, with 8 bases in between. The CDR3 loop spans 12 amino acids. Data came from immunoSEQ multiplex PCR; TCRdb stores just in-frame clones and leaves some out. The table lists about 190,000 clones, roughly 80% of them singletons, with roughly 13% in the top ten. The rearrangement uses TRBV29-1 and TRBJ1-3; D remains unclear. The TCR comes from a man in his fifties or sixties who had recovered from COVID-19. Sequenced material: peripheral blood. The CDR3: CSVERDRNTIYF. In DNA, the CDR3 is TGCAGCGTTGAGCGAGATCGAAACACCATATATTTT.